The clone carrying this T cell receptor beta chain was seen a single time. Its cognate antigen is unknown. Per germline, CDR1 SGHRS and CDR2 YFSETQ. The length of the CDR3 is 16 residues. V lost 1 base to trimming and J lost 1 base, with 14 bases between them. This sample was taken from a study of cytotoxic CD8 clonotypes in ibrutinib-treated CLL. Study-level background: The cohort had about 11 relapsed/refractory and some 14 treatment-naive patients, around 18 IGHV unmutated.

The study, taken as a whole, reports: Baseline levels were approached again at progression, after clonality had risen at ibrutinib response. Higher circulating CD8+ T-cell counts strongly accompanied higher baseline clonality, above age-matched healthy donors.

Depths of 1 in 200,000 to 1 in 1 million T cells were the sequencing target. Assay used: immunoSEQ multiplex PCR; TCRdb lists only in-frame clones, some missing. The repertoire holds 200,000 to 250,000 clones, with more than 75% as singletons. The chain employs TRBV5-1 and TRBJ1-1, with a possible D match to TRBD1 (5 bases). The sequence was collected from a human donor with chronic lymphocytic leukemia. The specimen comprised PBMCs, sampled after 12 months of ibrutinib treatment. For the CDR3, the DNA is TGCGCCAGCAGCTTGCAGGGCCCCAACACGAACACTGAAGCTTTCTTT. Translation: CASSLQGPNTNTEAFF.